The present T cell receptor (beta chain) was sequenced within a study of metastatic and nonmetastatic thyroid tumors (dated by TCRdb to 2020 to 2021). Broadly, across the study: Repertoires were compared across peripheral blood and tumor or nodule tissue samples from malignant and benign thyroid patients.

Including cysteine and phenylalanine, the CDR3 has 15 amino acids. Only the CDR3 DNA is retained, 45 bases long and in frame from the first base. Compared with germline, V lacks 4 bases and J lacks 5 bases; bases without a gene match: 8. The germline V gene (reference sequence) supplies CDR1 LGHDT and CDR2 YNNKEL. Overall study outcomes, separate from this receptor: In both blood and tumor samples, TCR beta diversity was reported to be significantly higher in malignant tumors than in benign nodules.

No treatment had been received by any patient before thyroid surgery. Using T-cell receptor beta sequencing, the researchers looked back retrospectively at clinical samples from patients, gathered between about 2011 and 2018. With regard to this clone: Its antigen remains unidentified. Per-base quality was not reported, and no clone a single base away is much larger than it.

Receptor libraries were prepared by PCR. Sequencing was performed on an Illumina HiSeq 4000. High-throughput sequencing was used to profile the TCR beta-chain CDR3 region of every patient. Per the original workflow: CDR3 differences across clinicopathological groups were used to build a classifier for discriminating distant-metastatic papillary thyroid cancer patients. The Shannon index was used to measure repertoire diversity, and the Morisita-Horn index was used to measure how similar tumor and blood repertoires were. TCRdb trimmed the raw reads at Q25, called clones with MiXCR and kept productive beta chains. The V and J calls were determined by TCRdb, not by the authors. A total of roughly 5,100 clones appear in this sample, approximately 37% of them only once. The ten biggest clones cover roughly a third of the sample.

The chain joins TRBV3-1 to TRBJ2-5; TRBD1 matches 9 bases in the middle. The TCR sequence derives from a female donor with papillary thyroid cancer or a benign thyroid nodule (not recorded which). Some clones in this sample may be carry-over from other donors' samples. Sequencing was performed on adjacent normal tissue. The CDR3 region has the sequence CASSLSQGAGETQYF. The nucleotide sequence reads TGTGCCAGCAGCCTGTCACAGGGGGCGGGGGAGACCCAGTACTTC.